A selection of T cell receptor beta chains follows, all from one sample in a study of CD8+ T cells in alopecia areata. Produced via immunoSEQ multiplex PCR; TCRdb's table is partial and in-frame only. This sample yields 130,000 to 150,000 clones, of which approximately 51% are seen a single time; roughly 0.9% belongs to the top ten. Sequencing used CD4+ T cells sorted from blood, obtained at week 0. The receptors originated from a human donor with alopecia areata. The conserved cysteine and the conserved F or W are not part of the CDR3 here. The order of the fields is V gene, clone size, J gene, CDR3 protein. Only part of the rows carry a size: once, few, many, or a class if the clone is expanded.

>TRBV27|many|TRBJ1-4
ASSSGRALNEKLF
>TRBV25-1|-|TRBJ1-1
ASSVQQNTEAF
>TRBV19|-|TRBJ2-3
ASSAGLIDTDTQY
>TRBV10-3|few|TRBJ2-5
AISESTRGETQY
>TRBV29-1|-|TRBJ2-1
SVWDSYNEQF
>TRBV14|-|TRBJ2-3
ASSQEGSGRGGTDTQY
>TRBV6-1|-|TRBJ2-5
ASSLYQETQY
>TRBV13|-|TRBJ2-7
ASSAGGESSYEQY
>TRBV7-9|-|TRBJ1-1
ASSFDRALEAF
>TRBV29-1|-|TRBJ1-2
SVDGTAYGYT
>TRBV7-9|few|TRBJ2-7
ASSASSYEQY
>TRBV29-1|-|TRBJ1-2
SVEEEGASGYT
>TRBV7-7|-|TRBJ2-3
ASSLGGLLTDTQY
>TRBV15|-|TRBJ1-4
ATTLTGEYNEKLF
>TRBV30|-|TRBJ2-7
AGKGRIREQY
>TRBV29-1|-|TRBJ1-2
SVEDYT
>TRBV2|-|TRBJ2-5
ASSDGRVYQETQY
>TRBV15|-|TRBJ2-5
ATSREYRETQY
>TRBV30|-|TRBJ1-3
AWNQGTVNTIY
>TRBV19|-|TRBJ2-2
ASSKGYTGELF
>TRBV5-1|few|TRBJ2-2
ASNGRDLTGELF
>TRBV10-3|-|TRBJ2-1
AISAHGGSDNEQF
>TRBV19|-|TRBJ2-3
ASSQLRDTQY
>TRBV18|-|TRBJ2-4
ASSRDWEGNIQY
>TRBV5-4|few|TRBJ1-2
ASVLDGGGTYGYT
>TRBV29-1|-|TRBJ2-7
SVETTSGYYEQY
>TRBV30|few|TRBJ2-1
AWRAWGLRAINEQF
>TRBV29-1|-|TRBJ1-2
SVARQGVGYT
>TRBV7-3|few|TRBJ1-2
ASSLTSGGLNGYT
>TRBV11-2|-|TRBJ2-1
ASSPHYNEQF
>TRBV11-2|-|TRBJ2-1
ASSLGVGLYNEQF
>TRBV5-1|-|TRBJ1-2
ASSLAVTGQSYT
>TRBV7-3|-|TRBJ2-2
ASSLTSGNGELF
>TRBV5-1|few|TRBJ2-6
ASSLVAGGTQGANVLT
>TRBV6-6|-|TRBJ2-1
ASATSGRGNNEQF
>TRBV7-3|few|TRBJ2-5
ASSSDPGEETQY
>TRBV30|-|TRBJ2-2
AWKFGDRDTGELF
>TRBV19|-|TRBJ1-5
ASNDRGLQPQH
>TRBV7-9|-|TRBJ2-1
ASSLAGRSWDEQF
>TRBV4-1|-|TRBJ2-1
ASSQGHNSYNEQF
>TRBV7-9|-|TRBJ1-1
ASSAISRTEAF
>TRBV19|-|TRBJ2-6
ASSRTAGANVLT
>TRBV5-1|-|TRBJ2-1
ASSSSRTGDFNEQF
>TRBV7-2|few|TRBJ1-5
ASSLGARGNQPQH
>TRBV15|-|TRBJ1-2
ATSREGTAYGYT